Listed here are 27 T cell receptor beta chains from one sample, sequenced in a study of T cells in localized non-small cell lung cancer (dated by TCRdb to the early 2020s). Library prep was done by the immunoSEQ multiplex PCR assay. TCRdb holds this immuneACCESS table with in-frame rearrangements only. Some clones are missing; in checked studies, unresolved V genes explain under half, and the rest has no known cause. This sample is represented by about 40,000 clones; around 86% of them were singletons. Together, the top ten hold approximately 6.4% of the sample. The sample consisted of peripheral blood, taken before any cancer treatment. The receptors shown here come from a man aged 40 to 70 with stage I lung adenocarcinoma.

The J gene is TRBJ1-2, the V gene TRBV29-1; 8 bases are a match to TRBD1. Losses at the gene ends were 6 bases for V and 0 bases for J; bases not matched to a gene: 9. The CDR3 runs to 15 residues. The germline CDR1 and CDR2 sequences are SQVTM and ANQGSEA. The CDR3 protein is CSVDDRGRANYGYTF. The CDR3 DNA reads as TGCAGCGTCGATGACAGGGGACGAGCTAACTATGGCTACACCTTC.

V and J are TRBV7-9 and TRBJ2-3; tentatively, D is TRBD2 (6 bases). CDR1 is SEHNR, CDR2 FQNEAQ, per germline (reference sequence). CDR3 length: 14 residues. The germline V and J ends were trimmed by 2 bases and 4 bases, with 10 bases remaining between them. The CDR3 loop reads CASSLTGDPDTQYF. CDR3 in DNA: TGTGCCAGCAGCTTAACGGGAGACCCAGATACGCAGTATTTT. The full variable domain, in which reference TRBV7-9 and TRBJ2-3 provide the parts outside the CDR3, is DTGVSQNPRHKITKRGQNVTFRCDPISEHNRLYWYRQTLGQGPEFLTYFQNEAQLEKSRLLSDRFSAERPKGSFSTLEIQRTEQGDSAMYLCASSLTGDPDTQYFGPGTRLTVL.

The J gene is TRBJ2-1, the V gene TRBV7-9; 8 bases are shared with TRBD2. Germline CDR1 is SEHNR and CDR2 is FQNEAQ (reference sequence). J lost 7 bases, V lost 5 bases, and 13 bases had no gene match. The CDR3 consists of 16 residues. The CDR3 spells CASSPVTSVMGNEQFF. The CDR3 coding sequence is TGTGCCAGCAGCCCGGTGACTAGCGTGATGGGGAATGAGCAGTTCTTC.

V usage is TRBV7-9 and J usage is TRBJ1-2; D gene ambiguous. Germline loops: CDR1 SEHNR, CDR2 FQNEAQ (reference sequence). V gave up 4 bases and J gave up 3 bases, with 15 bases separating them. CDR3 length: 15 residues. The CDR3 sequence: CASSSLRASDYGYTF. The CDR3 nucleotides are TGTGCCAGCAGCTCCCTGCGGGCCTCGGACTATGGCTACACCTTC.

V gene TRBV7-8 combines with J gene TRBJ1-2, with D uncertain. The CDR3 is 14 amino acids. Germline V gene data show CDR1 as SGHVS and CDR2 as FQNEAQ. Trimming cost V 5 bases and J 4 bases, with 14 bases left between them. The DNA of the CDR3 is TGTGCCAGCAGCCCGGAACGGGGTGGCTATGGCTACACCTTC. It translates to CASSPERGGYGYTF.

The genes are TRBV20-1 and TRBJ2-5, with unresolved D. Per the germline V gene, CDR1 is DFQATT and CDR2 is SNEGSKA (reference sequence). Trimming cost V 6 bases and J 4 bases, with 9 bases left between them. The CDR3 contains 11 residues. CDR3 sequence: CSAIPGETQYF. The CDR3 region has the DNA TGCAGTGCAATCCCGGGAGAGACCCAGTACTTC.

V is TRBV25-1 and J is TRBJ1-2, with TRBD1 as a possible D gene (5 bases). V gave up 2 bases and J gave up 2 bases, with 9 bases separating them. Germline V gene sequence: CDR1 MGHDK, CDR2 SYGVNS. This CDR3 has 14 amino acids. The CDR3 loop reads CASSERGPNYGYTF. The CDR3 coding sequence is TGTGCCAGCAGTGAAAGGGGACCCAACTATGGCTACACCTTC.

V gene TRBV6-5 combines with J gene TRBJ1-6; D gene ambiguous. The CDR3 totals 14 residues. CDR1 and CDR2 (germline): MNHEY, SVGAGI. Trimming pared 6 bases from V and 0 bases from J, leaving 6 bases between. The CDR3 loop reads CASSGRSYNSPLHF. The CDR3, as DNA: TGTGCCAGCAGCGGCCGCTCCTATAATTCACCCCTCCACTTT.

The V gene is TRBV4-1, the J gene TRBJ2-2; 10 bases agree with TRBD2. The CDR3 is made up of 18 amino acids. CDR1 and CDR2 (germline): MGHRA, YSYEKL. The V gene end was trimmed by 3 bases and the J gene end by 2 bases; junction bases not matched to a gene: 9. The CDR3 sequence is CASSHLLAGAGNTGELFF. DNA of the CDR3: TGCGCCAGCAGCCACCTGCTAGCGGGAGCCGGAAACACCGGGGAGCTGTTTTTT.

The chain has TRBV18 and TRBJ2-7; D unresolved. The germline CDR1 and CDR2 sequences are KGHSH and LQKENI. V lost 3 bases and J lost 4, with 10 bases in between. The CDR3 runs 13 residues. CDR3 protein: CASSPGPIYEQYF. The CDR3 coding sequence is TGTGCCAGCTCACCCGGCCCGATTTACGAGCAGTACTTC.

This chain connects TRBV6-5 to TRBJ2-1, with 10 bases lining up with TRBD2. This CDR3 comprises 15 residues. The germline gives CDR1 MNHEY, CDR2 SVGAGI. The trim removed 2 bases at V and 2 bases at J, leaving 0 bases unmatched. The CDR3 spells CASSYGTSAYNEQFF. In DNA form, the CDR3 reads TGTGCCAGCAGTTACGGGACTAGCGCCTACAATGAGCAGTTCTTC.

The chain recombines TRBV18 with TRBJ2-1, with a tentative D call TRBD1 (6 bases). V lost 2 bases and J 2 bases, leaving 10 bases between the germline ends. The CDR3 has 15 residues. The germline V gene encodes CDR1 KGHSH and CDR2 LQKENI. In nucleotides, the CDR3 is TGTGCCAGCTCACCAGGGGGCTCGCCCTACAATGAGCAGTTCTTC. It is translated as CASSPGGSPYNEQFF.

The V and J genes are TRBV28 and TRBJ2-7; D is uncertain. CDR3 size: 11 residues. V was trimmed by 5 bases and J by 3 bases, leaving 5 bases between them. Germline loops: CDR1 MDHEN, CDR2 SYDVKM. For the CDR3, the DNA is TGTGCCAGCAGTCCTCACTACGAGCAGTACTTC. Its translation: CASSPHYEQYF.

The V call is TRBV30, the J call TRBJ2-1; D remains ambiguous. CDR1 and CDR2 (germline): GTSNPN, SVGIG (reference sequence). The CDR3 spans 14 residues. V was clipped by 1 base and J by 4 bases, with 11 bases between them. The CDR3 DNA sequence: TGTGCCTGGAGTGCACCTACTATATACAATGAGCAGTTCTTC. This translates into CAWSAPTIYNEQFF.

The V and J genes are TRBV7-3 and TRBJ2-7, with D tentatively TRBD2 (6 bases). The CDR3 runs 14 residues. V gave up 5 bases and J gave up 2 bases, with 13 bases separating them. CDR1 SGHTA and CDR2 FQGTGA come from the germline V gene. The CDR3 region has the DNA TGTGCCAGCAGCCCGGGACTTAGCCCCTACGAGCAGTACTTC. Translated: CASSPGLSPYEQYF.

V is TRBV5-1 and J is TRBJ2-3; 9 bases agree with TRBD2. V lost 1 base to trimming and J lost 3 bases; unmatched junction nucleotides: 6. This CDR3 has 16 amino acids. The germline gives CDR1 SGHRS, CDR2 YFSETQ. The DNA for the CDR3 is TGCGCCAGCAGCTTGTCGGCGGGAGGGCGTACAGATACGCAGTATTTT. Translating it yields CASSLSAGGRTDTQYF.

The chain links TRBV20-1 to TRBJ1-1; possibly TRBD1 for D (5 bases). CDR3 size: 10 residues. Trimming cost V 6 bases and J 8 bases, with 10 bases left between them. The germline V gene encodes CDR1 DFQATT and CDR2 SNEGSKA (reference sequence). CDR3 loop: CSAQTVEAFF. The CDR3, as DNA: TGCAGTGCCCAGACAGTAGAAGCTTTCTTT.

V gene TRBV5-4 combines with J gene TRBJ2-1; D may be TRBD1 (6 bases). The CDR3 has 16 amino acids. The germline V gene has CDR1 SGHNT and CDR2 YYREEE (reference sequence). Trimming took 4 bases from V and 1 from J, leaving 15 bases between them. The CDR3 DNA reads as TGTGCCAGCAGCAGCTCGGGACATTCTTCCTACAATGAGCAGTTCTTC. As protein: CASSSSGHSSYNEQFF. Full variable domain (outside the CDR3, taken from reference TRBV5-4 and TRBJ2-1): ETGVTQSPTHLIKTRGQQVTLRCSSQSGHNTVSWYQQALGQGPQFIFQYYREEENGRGNFPPRFSGLQFPNYSSELNVNALELDDSALYLCASSSSGHSSYNEQFFGPGTRLTVL.

The rearrangement uses TRBV5-1 and TRBJ2-1; D uncertain. The germline CDR1 and CDR2 sequences are SGHRS and YFSETQ. CDR3 length: 16 residues. V was shortened by 1 base and J by 0 bases, with 11 bases between the two germline ends. The CDR3 protein is CASSLHVSLSYNEQFF. CDR3 nucleotides: TGCGCCAGCAGCTTGCATGTGTCACTCTCCTACAATGAGCAGTTCTTC.

The chain has TRBV19 and TRBJ2-1; 8 bases match TRBD2. V gave up 6 bases and J gave up 6 bases; unmatched junction bases: 10. From germline, CDR1 is LNHDA and CDR2 SQIVND (reference sequence). The CDR3 runs to 15 residues. CDR3 residues: CASSPRASGLNEQFF. DNA of the CDR3: TGTGCCAGTAGCCCCAGGGCTAGCGGGCTCAATGAGCAGTTCTTC.

V usage is TRBV7-2 and J usage is TRBJ2-7; possibly TRBD1 or TRBD2 for D (5 bases each). Trimming pared 3 bases from V and 3 bases from J, leaving 12 bases between. CDR1 and CDR2 from the germline V gene are SGHTA and FQGNSA. The CDR3 is 14 residues long. As DNA, the CDR3 is TGTGCCAGCAGCTTCCGGGACGGAGACTACGAGCAGTACTTC. This translates into CASSFRDGDYEQYF.

The chain carries TRBV2 and TRBJ2-1; D ambiguous. Germline V gene lookup returns CDR1 SNHLY and CDR2 FYNNEI. V lost 5 bases and J 6 bases, leaving 8 bases between the germline ends. CDR3 length: 12 residues. The chain's CDR3 is CASSSTPNEQFF. CDR3 DNA: TGTGCCAGCAGTAGCACCCCCAATGAGCAGTTCTTC.

V usage is TRBV30 and J usage is TRBJ1-5, with D possibly being TRBD1 (5 bases). Trimming left V 5 bases short and J 6 bases short, with 23 bases between. The length of the CDR3 is 16 residues. Germline-derived CDR1 and CDR2 are GTSNPN and SVGIG (reference sequence). DNA for the CDR3: TGTGCCTGGGGGTATGATAGAGGCACGGGGGGTCAGCCCCAGCATTTT. It codes for CAWGYDRGTGGQPQHF.

V gene TRBV30 combines with J gene TRBJ2-5; 7 positions match TRBD2. CDR3 size: 18 residues. CDR1 is GTSNPN, CDR2 SVGIG, per germline (reference sequence). V trimming: 4 bases; J trimming: 1 base; junction bases outside the gene matches: 18. The CDR3: CAWTGWEESGGSQETQYF. CDR3 nucleotides: TGTGCCTGGACCGGGTGGGAGGAGTCGGGGGGTTCCCAAGAGACCCAGTACTTC.

The chain recombines TRBV6-5 with TRBJ2-5; D ambiguous. The germline V and J ends were trimmed by 4 bases and 0 bases, with 9 bases remaining between them. The CDR3 runs 14 residues. Per germline, CDR1 MNHEY and CDR2 SVGAGI. The CDR3 reads CASSFLRYQETQYF. In nucleotides, the CDR3 is TGTGCCAGCAGTTTTCTCCGGTACCAAGAGACCCAGTACTTC.

The chain links TRBV6-6 to TRBJ1-1; TRBD1 aligns across 11 bases. Looked up from germline, CDR1 is MNHNY and CDR2 is SVGAGI (reference sequence). This CDR3 contains 14 residues. J lost 4 bases, V lost 3 bases, and 1 base had no gene match. CDR3 protein: CASSYGTGGTEAFF. Written as DNA, the CDR3 is TGTGCCAGCAGTTATGGGACAGGGGGCACTGAAGCTTTCTTT.

The chain has TRBV7-8 and TRBJ2-7; 11 bases align to TRBD1. V lost 5 bases, J lost 3 bases, and 9 bases stayed unmatched. The CDR3 is 16 residues long. The germline gives CDR1 SGHVS, CDR2 FQNEAQ. The CDR3 reads CASSHTRGTGGYEQYF. CDR3 nucleotides: TGTGCCAGCAGCCATACTCGGGGGACAGGGGGCTACGAGCAGTACTTC.